The clone carrying this T cell receptor (beta chain) was counted once. TCRdb's table, derived via immunoSEQ multiplex PCR, lists solely in-frame clones and lacks some. The table has around 13,000 clones, about 92% seen once; the top ten hold 14%. This sample is drawn from a study of control samples from healthy donors and cancer patients. Germline loops: CDR1 SGHRS, CDR2 YFSETQ. The CDR3 extends over 13 amino acids. The J segment lost 4 bases and the V segment lost 4 bases, leaving 4 bases of the junction unmatched. V and J are TRBV5-1 and TRBJ1-2; TRBD1 agrees at 7 bases. The source of this sequence is an elderly man with lung cancer. The material sequenced was PBMCs. The CDR3 DNA reads as TGCGCCAGCAGCCTGGGACAGCCCTATGGCTACACCTTC. Translating it yields CASSLGQPYGYTF. Full variable domain (missing parts from reference TRBV5-1 and TRBJ1-2): KAGVTQTPRYLIKTRGQQVTLSCSPISGHRSVSWYQQTPGQGLQFLFEYFSETQRNKGNFPGRFSGRQFSNSRSEMNVSTLELGDSALYLCASSLGQPYGYTFGSGTRLTVV.